This T cell receptor beta chain comes out of a study of cytomegalovirus exposure and HLA in healthy donors. Study results and caveats: Being productive about 87% or about 30% of the time was typical of most TCR beta V segments in an earlier analysis. Researchers counted about 150 TCR beta chains as cytomegalovirus-associated.

It was with 60 Vbeta and 13 Jbeta primers that the PCR ran. The repertoire was sequenced with immunoSEQ multiplex PCR; TCRdb's copy has only in-frame clones and lacks some. Counted here are about 130,000 clones, around three quarters occurring once; the ten biggest clones make up about 2.6%. About this clone: The antigen is unknown.

The donors (healthy individuals) were bone marrow donors. The sequencing sample was made of PBMCs. This sequence was found in a man aged 30 to 45 in good health and CMV-seronegative.

The CDR3 protein is CASSPDRWRLQTNEKLFF. The CDR3 DNA sequence: TGTGCCAGCTCACCCGATAGATGGCGGCTACAAACTAATGAAAAACTGTTTTTT. The chain recombines TRBV18 with TRBJ1-4; D is ambiguous. Deletions cut 3 bases from V and 1 base from J, with 18 bases between. Germline V lookup: CDR1 KGHSH, CDR2 LQKENI. The CDR3 consists of 18 residues.